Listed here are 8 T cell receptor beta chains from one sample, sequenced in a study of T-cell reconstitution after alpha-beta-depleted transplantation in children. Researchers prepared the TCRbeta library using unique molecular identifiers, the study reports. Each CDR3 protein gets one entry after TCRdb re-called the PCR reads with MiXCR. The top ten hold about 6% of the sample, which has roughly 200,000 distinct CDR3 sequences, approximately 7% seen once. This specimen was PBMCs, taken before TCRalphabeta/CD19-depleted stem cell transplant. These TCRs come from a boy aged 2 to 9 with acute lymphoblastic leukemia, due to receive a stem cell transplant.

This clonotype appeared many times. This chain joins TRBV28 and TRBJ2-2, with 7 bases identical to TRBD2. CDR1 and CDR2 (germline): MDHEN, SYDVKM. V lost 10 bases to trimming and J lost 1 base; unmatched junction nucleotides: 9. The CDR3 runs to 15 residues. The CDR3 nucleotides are TGTGCCACCCTCCTAGCGGAGGGGAACACCGGGGAGCTGTTTTTT. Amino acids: CATLLAEGNTGELFF. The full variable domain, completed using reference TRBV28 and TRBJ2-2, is DVKVTQSSRYLVKRTGEKVFLECVQDMDHENMFWYRQDPGLGLRLIYFSYDVKMKEKGDIPEGYSVSREKKERFSLILESASTNQTSMYLCATLLAEGNTGELFFGEGSRLTVL.

In DNA, the CDR3 is TGTGCCAGCAGCCCCGGGGGGGGCCGCGAGCAGTACTTC. Translation: CASSPGGGREQYF. V usage is TRBV7-2 and J usage is TRBJ2-7, with TRBD2 matching over 8 bases. The CDR3 has 13 amino acids. From germline, CDR1 is SGHTA and CDR2 FQGNSA. Germline trimming cut 5 bases from V and 6 bases from J; bases unmatched to any gene: 6.

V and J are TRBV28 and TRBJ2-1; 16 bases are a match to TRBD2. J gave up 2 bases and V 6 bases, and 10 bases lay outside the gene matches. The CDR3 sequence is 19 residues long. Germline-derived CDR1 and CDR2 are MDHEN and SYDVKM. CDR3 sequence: CASSPVGTSGGVAYNEQFF. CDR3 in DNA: TGTGCCAGCAGCCCCGTAGGGACTAGCGGGGGGGTGGCCTACAATGAGCAGTTCTTC.

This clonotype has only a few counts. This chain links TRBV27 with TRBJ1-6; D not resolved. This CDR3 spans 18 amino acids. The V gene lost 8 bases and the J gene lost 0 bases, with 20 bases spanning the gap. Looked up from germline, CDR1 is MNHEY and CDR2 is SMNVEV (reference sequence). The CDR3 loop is CASYRLGRTLSYNSPLHF. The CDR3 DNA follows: TGTGCCAGCTACCGGTTGGGTAGGACGCTCTCCTATAATTCACCCCTCCACTTT.

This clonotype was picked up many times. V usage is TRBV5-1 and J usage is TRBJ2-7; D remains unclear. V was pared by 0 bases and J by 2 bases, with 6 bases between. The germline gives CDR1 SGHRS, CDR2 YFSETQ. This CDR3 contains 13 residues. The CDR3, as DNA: TGCGCCAGCAGCTTGGACAACCCCTACGAGCAGTACTTC. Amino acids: CASSLDNPYEQYF.

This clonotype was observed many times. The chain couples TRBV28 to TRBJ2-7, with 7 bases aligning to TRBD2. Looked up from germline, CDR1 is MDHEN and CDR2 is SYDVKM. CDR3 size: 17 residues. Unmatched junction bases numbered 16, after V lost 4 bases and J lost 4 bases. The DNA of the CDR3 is TGTGCCAGCAGTTCTCAGGTCCGGGCGGGGGACCCGTACGAGCAGTACTTC. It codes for CASSSQVRAGDPYEQYF.

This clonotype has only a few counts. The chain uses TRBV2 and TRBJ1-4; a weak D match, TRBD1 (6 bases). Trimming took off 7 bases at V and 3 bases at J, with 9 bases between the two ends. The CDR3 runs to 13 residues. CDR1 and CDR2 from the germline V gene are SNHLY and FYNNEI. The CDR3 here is CASKGGPNEKLFF. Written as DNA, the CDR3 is TGTGCCAGCAAAGGGGGGCCTAATGAAAAACTGTTTTTT. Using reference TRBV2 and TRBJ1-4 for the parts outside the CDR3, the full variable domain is EPEVTQTPSHQVTQMGQEVILRCVPISNHLYFYWYRQILGQKVEFLVSFYNNEISEKSEIFDDQFSVERPDGSNFTLKIRSTKLEDSAMYFCASKGGPNEKLFFGSGTQLSVL.

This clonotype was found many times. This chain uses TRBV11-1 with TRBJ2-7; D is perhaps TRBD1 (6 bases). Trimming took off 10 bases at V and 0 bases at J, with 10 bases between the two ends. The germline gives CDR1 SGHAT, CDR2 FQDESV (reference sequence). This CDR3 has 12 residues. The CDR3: CATQGISYEQYF. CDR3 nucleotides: TGTGCCACACAGGGTATCTCCTACGAGCAGTACTTC.